The 18 T cell receptor beta chains below come from one sample, sequenced in a study of T cells in Graves' hyperthyroidism and ophthalmopathy. Researchers amplified the TCR beta CDR3 regions from RNA transcripts. The study used the HTBI primer set for a first-round RT-PCR of the TCR CDR3. TCRdb reprocessed the multiplex PCR reads with MiXCR, giving one entry per CDR3 protein. The sample carries roughly 180,000 distinct CDR3 sequences, about 9.4% recorded once. Sequences were obtained from blood. All receptors derive from a woman under 30 with Graves' hyperthyroidism that later progressed to Graves' ophthalmopathy.

The table lists this clonotype with a few counts. This sequence joins TRBV4-2 and TRBJ2-3; the D is unclear. V lost 1 base, J lost 5 bases, and 4 bases lay in between. Germline CDR1 LGHNA, CDR2 YNFKEQ. The CDR3 totals 12 residues. In nucleotides, the CDR3 is TGTGCCAGCAGCCAAGGAGGAGATACGCAGTATTTT. Translated: CASSQGGDTQYF.

The J gene is TRBJ2-4, the V gene TRBV14, with D possibly called TRBD1 or TRBD2 (5 bases each). Germline lookup yields CDR1 SGHDN and CDR2 FVKESK. V dropped 2 bases and J dropped 0 bases, with 20 bases sitting between them. CDR3 length: 19 amino acids. The CDR3: CASSQRRRGELPAKNIQYF. CDR3 DNA: TGTGCCAGCAGCCAAAGGAGAAGAGGGGAGCTACCAGCCAAAAACATTCAGTACTTC.

For this clonotype: A much larger clone differs by one base, so this may be a read error. The chain has TRBV5-6 and TRBJ2-7, with D possibly matching TRBD2 (5 bases). Germline loops: CDR1 SGHDT, CDR2 YYEEEE. This CDR3 is built from 15 residues. CDR3 region: CASNLDDWETYEQYF. The CDR3 DNA sequence: TGTGCCAGCAACTTGGATGATTGGGAGACCTACGAGCAGTACTTC.

This clonotype was seen repeatedly, ten times or more. The J gene is TRBJ1-6, the V gene TRBV6-1; 8 bases match TRBD1. The CDR3 covers 15 residues. Germline CDR1 and CDR2: MNHNS and SASEGT. V was clipped by 5 bases and J by 10 bases; unmatched bases: 10. DNA for the CDR3: TGTGCCAGCAGTAACGGACAGGGACTTGACTCACCCCTCCACTTT. Amino acids: CASSNGQGLDSPLHF.

This clonotype came up many times. The rearrangement links TRBV5-6 to TRBJ2-1; 7 nucleotides line up with TRBD1. This CDR3 is built from 13 residues. Germline-derived CDR1 and CDR2 are SGHDT and YYEEEE. V was pared by 5 bases and J by 2 bases, with 1 base of the junction left unmatched. CDR3 region: CASRQGPYNEQFF. The CDR3 DNA reads TGTGCCAGCAGACAGGGGCCCTACAATGAGCAGTTCTTC.

In its sample, this clonotype was seen many times. In DNA form, the CDR3 reads TGTGCCTGGAGTCGGGACTTCCAGACAGATACGCAGTATTTT. It encodes CAWSRDFQTDTQYF. The J gene is TRBJ2-3, the V gene TRBV30; D perhaps matches TRBD2 (6 bases). Germline loops: CDR1 GTSNPN, CDR2 SVGIG (reference sequence). CDR3 length: 14 residues. Trimming cost V 2 bases and J 3 bases, with 12 bases left between them.

This clonotype occurred many times. The chain links TRBV6-1 to TRBJ1-1; 9 bases map to TRBD1. Germline loops: CDR1 MNHNS, CDR2 SASEGT. There are 16 residues in the CDR3. V lost 5 bases, J lost 5 bases, and 12 bases stayed unmatched. The CDR3 loop reads CASSWSQQGAITEAFF. The CDR3 DNA is TGTGCCAGCAGTTGGAGCCAACAGGGGGCGATTACTGAAGCTTTCTTT.

This clonotype was seen repeatedly, ten times or more. The rearrangement joins TRBV15 to TRBJ1-2; tentative D call: TRBD1 (5 bases). Trimming shortened V by 2 bases and J by 2 bases, and 12 bases separated the two germline ends. Germline-derived CDR1 and CDR2 are LNHNV and YYDKDF (reference sequence). The CDR3 loop spans 15 amino acids. In nucleotides, the CDR3 is TGTGCCACCAGCAGACCTACGGGGCGCAACTATGGCTACACCTTC. This codes for CATSRPTGRNYGYTF.

About this clonotype: Germline is not matched at one junction end, which may reflect a read error. The gene calls are TRBV7-7 and TRBJ2-1, with D uncertain. Germline-derived CDR1 and CDR2 are SSHAT and FNYEAQ (reference sequence). The CDR3 loop spans 16 amino acids. CDR3 in amino acids: CASSLGGRTSYNEQFF. The CDR3 DNA sequence: TGTGCTAGCAGCTTAGGCGGCAGGACGTCCTACAATGAGCAGTTCTTC.

This clonotype has ten or more counts. The J gene is TRBJ2-5, the V gene TRBV14; tentatively, D is TRBD1 or TRBD2 (5 bases each). The CDR3 is made up of 15 amino acids. Germline values: CDR1 SGHDN, CDR2 FVKESK. V was clipped by 1 base and J by 1 base, with 10 bases between them. The CDR3 coding sequence is TGTGCCAGCAGCCAAGTCTCGGGGCTCCAAGAGACCCAGTACTTC. This gives the protein CASSQVSGLQETQYF.

This clonotype was counted at least ten times. The chain employs TRBV29-1 and TRBJ2-5; 11 nucleotides align to TRBD2. CDR1 SQVTM and CDR2 ANQGSEA come from the germline V gene. CDR3 length equals 16 residues. The trim removed 3 bases at V and 7 bases at J, leaving 13 bases unmatched. CDR3 residues: CSVEGLVAGGARTQYF. CDR3 DNA sequence: TGCAGCGTTGAGGGGCTTGTAGCGGGAGGGGCGAGGACCCAGTACTTC.

V usage is TRBV4-1 and J usage is TRBJ2-1, with 8 bases identical to TRBD1. J lost 4 bases, V lost 5 bases, and 13 bases had no gene match. The CDR3 covers 17 residues. Per germline, CDR1 MGHRA and CDR2 YSYEKL. CDR3 protein: CASSDLPRQGNYNEQFF. The CDR3 DNA reads TGCGCCAGCAGCGACTTGCCTAGACAGGGGAATTACAATGAGCAGTTCTTC.

This clonotype was counted ten times or more. The J gene is TRBJ2-5, the V gene TRBV6-2 or TRBV6-3, with 9 bases aligning to TRBD1. The CDR3 has 13 amino acids. V lost 6 bases, J lost 5 bases, and 4 bases stayed unmatched. Germline V gene sequence: CDR1 MNHEY, CDR2 SVGEGT. CDR3 sequence (DNA): TGTGCCAGCAGAAACAGGGGGCCGGAGACCCAGTACTTC. Amino acids: CASRNRGPETQYF.

The table lists this clonotype with a few counts. This sequence joins TRBV4-1 and TRBJ2-7; TRBD1 matches at 8 bases. The junction had 4 bases not matched to a gene; V was cut back by 4 bases and J by 2 bases. The CDR3 runs 14 residues. Germline V gene lookup returns CDR1 MGHRA and CDR2 YSYEKL. The CDR3 region is CASSPGQAAYEQYF. Here the CDR3 DNA reads TGCGCCAGCAGCCCGGGACAGGCAGCCTACGAGCAGTACTTC.

This clonotype has a handful of counts. This chain links TRBV19 with TRBJ2-3; 8 positions match TRBD2. Trimming at V came to 5 bases and at J to 1 base, leaving 5 bases not matched to a gene. This CDR3 is 15 amino acids long. The germline gives CDR1 LNHDA, CDR2 SQIVND (reference sequence). CDR3 in amino acids: CASSVAGLRTDTQYF. The CDR3 DNA sequence: TGTGCCAGTAGTGTAGCGGGGCTACGCACAGATACGCAGTATTTT.

As concerns this clonotype: Just one base apart from a much larger clone, this may be a read error. The gene calls are TRBV7-2 and TRBJ2-1; a weak D match, TRBD2 (6 bases). The CDR3 has 16 residues. Trimming removed 0 bases from V and 10 bases from J, with 19 bases in between. Germline V gives CDR1 SGHTA, CDR2 FQGNSA. The CDR3 loop is CASSLASWWAGREQFF. Written as DNA, the CDR3 is TGTGCCAGCAGCTTAGCGAGTTGGTGGGCGGGGAGAGAGCAGTTCTTC.

This clonotype has ten or more counts. The chain joins TRBV28 to TRBJ2-5, with 10 bases aligning to TRBD2. V shed 7 bases and J 0 bases; nucleotides not matched to a gene: 11. Germline-derived CDR1 and CDR2 are MDHEN and SYDVKM. The CDR3 has 17 residues. This chain's CDR3 is CASIPSLAGEYQETQYF. The CDR3 DNA is TGTGCCAGCATCCCTTCCCTAGCGGGGGAGTACCAAGAGACCCAGTACTTC.

This clonotype was seen many times. V is TRBV20-1 and J is TRBJ1-5, with 7 bases identical to TRBD1. V was pared by 6 bases and J by 6 bases, with 5 bases of the junction left unmatched. The germline CDR1 and CDR2 sequences are DFQATT and SNEGSKA (reference sequence). The CDR3 has 12 residues. In nucleotides, the CDR3 is TGCAGTGCCGCGACAGGGTCTCAGCCCCAGCATTTT. Its translation: CSAATGSQPQHF.